The T cell receptor beta chain under discussion was sequenced for a study of identifying expanded T cells in peripheral blood. Sequencing used immunoSEQ multiplex PCR; TCRdb keeps in-frame clones, though not all of them. Among 85,000 to 100,000 clones listed, around 88% were seen once. The sample was blood. This TCR derives from a person aged 18 to 75 in good health.

Written as DNA, the CDR3 is TGTGCCTGGAGGGGACTGGCGAACACCGGGGAGCTGTTTTTT. Translation gives CAWRGLANTGELFF. The chain couples TRBV30 to TRBJ2-2, with a tentative D call TRBD2 (6 bases). V lost 3 bases, J lost 0 bases, and 8 bases lay in between. The CDR3 runs 14 residues. Germline V lookup: CDR1 GTSNPN, CDR2 SVGIG (reference sequence).